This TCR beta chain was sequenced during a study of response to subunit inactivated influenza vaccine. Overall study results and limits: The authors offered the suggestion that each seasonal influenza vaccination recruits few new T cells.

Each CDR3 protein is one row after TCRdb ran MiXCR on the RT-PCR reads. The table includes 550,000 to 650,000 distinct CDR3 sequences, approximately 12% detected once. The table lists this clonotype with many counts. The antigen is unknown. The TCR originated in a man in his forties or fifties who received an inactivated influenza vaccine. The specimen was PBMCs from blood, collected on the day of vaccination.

The CDR3 nucleotides are TGTGCCAGCAGTCGGTCCGGACTAGCGAACTCCTACGAGCAGTACTTC. Residues: CASSRSGLANSYEQYF. This chain links TRBV12-3 or TRBV12-4 with TRBJ2-7; 9 bases are shared with TRBD2. This CDR3 spans 16 amino acids. With 5 bases clipped from V and 0 bases from J, the junction kept 8 bases outside the gene matches.